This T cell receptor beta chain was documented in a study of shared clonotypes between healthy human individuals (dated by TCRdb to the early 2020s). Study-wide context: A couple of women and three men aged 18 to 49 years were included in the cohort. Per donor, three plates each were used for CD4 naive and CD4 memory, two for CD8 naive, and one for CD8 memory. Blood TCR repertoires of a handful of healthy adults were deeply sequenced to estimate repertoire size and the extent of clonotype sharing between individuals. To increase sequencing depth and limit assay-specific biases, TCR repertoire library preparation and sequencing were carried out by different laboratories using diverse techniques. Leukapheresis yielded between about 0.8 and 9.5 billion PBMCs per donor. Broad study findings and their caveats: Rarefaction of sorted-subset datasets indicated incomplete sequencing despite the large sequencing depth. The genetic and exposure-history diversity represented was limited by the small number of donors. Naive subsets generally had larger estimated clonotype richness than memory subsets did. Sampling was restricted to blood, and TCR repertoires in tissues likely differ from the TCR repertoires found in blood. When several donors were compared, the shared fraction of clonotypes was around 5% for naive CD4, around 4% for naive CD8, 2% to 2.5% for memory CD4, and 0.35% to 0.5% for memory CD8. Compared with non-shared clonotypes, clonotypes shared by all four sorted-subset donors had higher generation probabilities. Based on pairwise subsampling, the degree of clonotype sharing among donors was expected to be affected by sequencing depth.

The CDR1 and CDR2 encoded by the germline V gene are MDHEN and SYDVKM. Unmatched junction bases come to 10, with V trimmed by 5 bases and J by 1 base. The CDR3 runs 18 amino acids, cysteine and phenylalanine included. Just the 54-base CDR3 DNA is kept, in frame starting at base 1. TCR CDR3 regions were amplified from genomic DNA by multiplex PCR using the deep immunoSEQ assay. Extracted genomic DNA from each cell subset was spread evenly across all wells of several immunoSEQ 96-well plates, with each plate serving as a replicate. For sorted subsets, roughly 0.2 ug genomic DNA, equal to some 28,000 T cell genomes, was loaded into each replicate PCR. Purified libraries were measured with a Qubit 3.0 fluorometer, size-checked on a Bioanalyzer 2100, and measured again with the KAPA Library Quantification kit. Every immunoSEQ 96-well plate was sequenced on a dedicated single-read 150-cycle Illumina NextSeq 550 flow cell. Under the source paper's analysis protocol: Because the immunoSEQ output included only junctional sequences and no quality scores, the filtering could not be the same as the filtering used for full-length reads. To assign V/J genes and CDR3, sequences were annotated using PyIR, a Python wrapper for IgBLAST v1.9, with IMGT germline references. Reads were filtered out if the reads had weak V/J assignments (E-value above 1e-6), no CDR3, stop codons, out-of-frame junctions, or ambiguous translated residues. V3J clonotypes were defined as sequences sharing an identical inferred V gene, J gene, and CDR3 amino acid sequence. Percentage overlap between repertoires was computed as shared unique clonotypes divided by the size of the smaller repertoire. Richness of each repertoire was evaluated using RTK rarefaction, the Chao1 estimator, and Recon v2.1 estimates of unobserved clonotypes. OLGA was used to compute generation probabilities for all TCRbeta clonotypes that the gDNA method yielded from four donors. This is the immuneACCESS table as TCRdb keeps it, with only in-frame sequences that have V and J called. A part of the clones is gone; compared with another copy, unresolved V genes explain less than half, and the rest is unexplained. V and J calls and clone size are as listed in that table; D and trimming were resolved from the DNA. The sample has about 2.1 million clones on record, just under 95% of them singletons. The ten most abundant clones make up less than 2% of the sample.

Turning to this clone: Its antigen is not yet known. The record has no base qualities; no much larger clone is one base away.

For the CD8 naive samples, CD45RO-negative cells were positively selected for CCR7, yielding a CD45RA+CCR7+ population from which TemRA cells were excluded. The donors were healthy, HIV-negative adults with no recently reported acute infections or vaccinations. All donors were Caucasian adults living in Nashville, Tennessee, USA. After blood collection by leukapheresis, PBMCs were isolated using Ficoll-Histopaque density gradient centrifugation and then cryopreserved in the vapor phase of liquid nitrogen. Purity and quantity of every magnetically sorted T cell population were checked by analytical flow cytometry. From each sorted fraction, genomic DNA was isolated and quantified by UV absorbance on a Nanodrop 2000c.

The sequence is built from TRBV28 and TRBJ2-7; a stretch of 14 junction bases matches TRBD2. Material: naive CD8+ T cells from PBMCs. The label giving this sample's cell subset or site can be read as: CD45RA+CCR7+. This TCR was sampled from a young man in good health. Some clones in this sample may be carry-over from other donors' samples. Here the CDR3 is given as CASSGTSGSLRSSYEQYF. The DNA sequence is TGTGCCAGCAGTGGGACTAGCGGGAGCCTTCGTTCATCCTACGAGCAGTACTTC.